These 14 T cell receptor beta chains share one sample of origin, sequenced in a study of cytomegalovirus exposure and HLA in healthy donors. Both 60 Vbeta primers and 13 Jbeta primers went into the PCR. Clones were sequenced by immunoSEQ multiplex PCR, and TCRdb holds only the in-frame ones, with some missing. Altogether about 85,000 clones are present, about 80% being singletons, with the ten largest covering 32%. The sequenced sample was PBMCs. All receptors derive from a man aged 45-60 years in good health and CMV-seropositive.

The V and J genes are TRBV10-1 and TRBJ2-1; TRBD2 is a possible D gene (6 bases). The V end was cut by 5 bases, the J end by 2 bases, with 19 bases between. This CDR3 contains 17 residues. The germline V gene encodes CDR1 WNHNN and CDR2 SYGVQD (reference sequence). The CDR3 nucleotides read TGCGCCAGCAGTAATCCGGAGGGGCGGGGTGCCTACAATGAGCAGTTCTTC. The encoded protein is CASSNPEGRGAYNEQFF.

There are a few counts of this clone. The CDR3 region is CASSPDRKDVQFF. CDR3 DNA sequence: TGTGCCAGCAGCCCGGACAGAAAAGACGTCCAGTTCTTC. The V gene is TRBV7-2, the J gene TRBJ2-1, with D perhaps TRBD1 (6 bases). Deletions cut 5 bases from V and 13 bases from J, with 18 bases between. Germline V gene data show CDR1 as SGHTA and CDR2 as FQGNSA. The CDR3 loop spans 13 amino acids. Drawing the rest from reference TRBV7-2 and TRBJ2-1, the complete variable domain is GAGVSQSPSNKVTEKGKDVELRCDPISGHTALYWYRQSLGQGLEFLIYFQGNSAPDKSGLPSDRFSAERTGGSVSTLTIQRTQQEDSAVYLCASSPDRKDVQFFGPGTRLTVL.

This rearrangement joins TRBV6-5 to TRBJ2-1, with D perhaps matching TRBD1 (5 bases). CDR1 MNHEY and CDR2 SVGAGI come from the germline V gene. Trimming shortened V by 6 bases and J by 8 bases, and 8 bases separated the two germline ends. The CDR3 consists of 11 residues. The CDR3 sequence is CASSRADEQFF. DNA of the CDR3: TGTGCCAGCAGCAGGGCCGATGAGCAGTTCTTC.

The CDR3 DNA reads as TGTGCCAGCAGCCGTACACAGGGAGATCAGCCCCAGCATTTT. It is translated as CASSRTQGDQPQHF. This rearrangement joins TRBV6-6 to TRBJ1-5, with D perhaps TRBD1 (6 bases). The CDR3 loop spans 14 amino acids. Germline CDR1 reads MNHNY; CDR2 reads SVGAGI (reference sequence). Deletions cut 6 bases from V and 5 bases from J, with 14 bases between.

The V gene is TRBV18, the J gene TRBJ1-2; possible D gene TRBD1, 6 bases. The V and J ends lost 6 bases and 2 bases respectively, with 19 bases between them. Germline V gene lookup returns CDR1 KGHSH and CDR2 LQKENI. The CDR3 is made up of 16 amino acids. This chain's CDR3 is CASSPNQGKSNYGYTF. CDR3 bases: TGTGCCAGCTCGCCAAATCAGGGGAAATCCAACTATGGCTACACCTTC. Using reference TRBV18 and TRBJ1-2 for the parts outside the CDR3, the full variable domain is NAGVMQNPRHLVRRRGQEARLRCSPMKGHSHVYWYRQLPEEGLKFMVYLQKENIIDESGMPKERFSAEFPKEGPSILRIQQVVRGDSAAYFCASSPNQGKSNYGYTFGSGTRLTVV.

The rearrangement uses TRBV14 and TRBJ1-1; possible D gene TRBD1, 6 bases. Germline V gene data show CDR1 as SGHDN and CDR2 as FVKESK. Trimming took 0 bases from V and 11 from J, leaving 13 bases between them. The CDR3 contains 13 residues. The CDR3, as DNA: TGTGCCAGCAGCCAAGATGTGGGGGGGCGGGCTTTCTTT. It translates to CASSQDVGGRAFF.

There are a few counts of this clone. The V gene is TRBV6-5, the J gene TRBJ2-1, with 11 bases that match TRBD2. The CDR3 consists of 15 residues. V lost 4 bases to trimming and J lost 5 bases; unmatched junction nucleotides: 4. Germline-derived CDR1 and CDR2 are MNHEY and SVGAGI. The chain's CDR3 is CASSFLAGGNNEQFF. The CDR3, as DNA: TGTGCCAGCAGTTTCTTAGCGGGAGGGAACAATGAGCAGTTCTTC.

The chain has TRBV11-2 and TRBJ2-1; a weak D match, TRBD2 (5 bases). The CDR3 contains 15 residues. Looked up from germline, CDR1 is SGHAT and CDR2 is FQNNGV. The V end was cut by 6 bases, the J end by 0 bases, with 12 bases between. The CDR3 region is CASRAPGSSYNEQFF. DNA for the CDR3: TGTGCCAGCAGGGCTCCTGGGAGCTCCTACAATGAGCAGTTCTTC.

This clone was seen more than once but under ten times. The rearrangement joins TRBV5-1 to TRBJ2-1; 7 bases are a match to TRBD2. CDR1 SGHRS and CDR2 YFSETQ come from the germline V gene. Losses at the gene ends were 2 bases for V and 8 bases for J; bases not matched to a gene: 4. CDR3 length equals 13 residues. The CDR3 protein is CASSLSGRDEQFF. The CDR3 coding sequence is TGCGCCAGCAGCTTATCAGGGAGGGATGAGCAGTTCTTC.

The chain is built from TRBV7-2 and TRBJ2-1; 7 nucleotides align to TRBD2. The germline V gene encodes CDR1 SGHTA and CDR2 FQGNSA. The CDR3 is 15 amino acids. V lost 1 base to trimming and J lost 6 bases; unmatched junction nucleotides: 6. This chain's CDR3 is CASSLDFSGSNEQFF. Here the CDR3 DNA reads TGTGCCAGCAGCTTAGACTTTAGCGGGTCCAATGAGCAGTTCTTC.

Concerning this clone: An end of the junction differs from the germline gene, which may be a read error. V gene TRBV19 combines with J gene TRBJ2-4; 8 bases are shared with TRBD2. CDR1 and CDR2 (germline): LNHDA, SQIVND (reference sequence). CDR3 length: 18 residues. This CDR3 is CASTSSGSLPRGKNSQYF. CDR3 in DNA: TGTGCCAGTACCTCTAGCGGGTCCCTCCCCCGGGGCAAAAACAGTCAGTACTTC.

The rearrangement links TRBV18 to TRBJ1-5; D gene uncertain. CDR3 length equals 14 residues. V was shortened by 3 bases and J by 4 bases, with 10 bases between the two germline ends. Germline V gene sequence: CDR1 KGHSH, CDR2 LQKENI. CDR3 sequence (DNA): TGTGCCAGCTCACCCGTCGAGGGAAATCAGCCCCAGCATTTT. Translating gives CASSPVEGNQPQHF.

The chain has TRBV5-4 and TRBJ1-4, with 8 nucleotides matching TRBD1. Looked up from germline, CDR1 is SGHNT and CDR2 is YYREEE (reference sequence). The CDR3 is 15 residues long. Trimming removed 2 bases from V and 8 bases from J; junction bases left unmatched: 8. CDR3 in amino acids: CASSFQGAGREKLFF. The CDR3 DNA is TGTGCCAGCAGCTTTCAGGGGGCCGGTCGGGAAAAACTGTTTTTT. The whole variable domain, filled in from reference TRBV5-4 and TRBJ1-4, reads ETGVTQSPTHLIKTRGQQVTLRCSSQSGHNTVSWYQQALGQGPQFIFQYYREEENGRGNFPPRFSGLQFPNYSSELNVNALELDDSALYLCASSFQGAGREKLFFGSGTQLSVL.

The chain combines TRBV5-1 with TRBJ1-1; 7 bases line up with TRBD1. Germline V gene data show CDR1 as SGHRS and CDR2 as YFSETQ. J lost 11 bases, V lost 4 bases, and 14 bases had no gene match. There are 14 residues in the CDR3. The CDR3 DNA reads TGCGCCAGCAGCGATGGGACAGCGAAAAGAAGGGCTTTCTTT. Amino acids: CASSDGTAKRRAFF.